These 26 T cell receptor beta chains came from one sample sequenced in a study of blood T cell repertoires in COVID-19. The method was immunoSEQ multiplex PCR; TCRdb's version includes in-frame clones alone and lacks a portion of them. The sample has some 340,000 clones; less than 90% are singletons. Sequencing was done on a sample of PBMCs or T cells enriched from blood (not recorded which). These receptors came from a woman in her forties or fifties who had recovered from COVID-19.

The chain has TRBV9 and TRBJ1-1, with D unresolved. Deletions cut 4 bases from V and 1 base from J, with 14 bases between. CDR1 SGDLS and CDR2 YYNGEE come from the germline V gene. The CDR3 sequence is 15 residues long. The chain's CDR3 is CASSLRPTGNTEAFF. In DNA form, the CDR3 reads TGTGCCAGCAGCTTAAGACCGACGGGGAACACTGAAGCTTTCTTT.

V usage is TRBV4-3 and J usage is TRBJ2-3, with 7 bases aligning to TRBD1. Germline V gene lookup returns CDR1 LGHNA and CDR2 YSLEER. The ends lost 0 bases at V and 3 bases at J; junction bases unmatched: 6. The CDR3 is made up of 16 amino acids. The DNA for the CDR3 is TGCGCCAGCAGCCAAGATCGGGACAGATCTACAGATACGCAGTATTTT. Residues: CASSQDRDRSTDTQYF.

The CDR3 spells CASSYPASGRESYEQYF. The DNA of the CDR3 is TGTGCCAGCAGTTACCCTGCTAGCGGGAGAGAGTCCTACGAGCAGTACTTC. The chain couples TRBV6-2 or TRBV6-3 to TRBJ2-7, with 10 bases matching TRBD2. V lost 2 bases and J lost 1; bases outside the gene matches: 8. Germline CDR1 and CDR2: MNHEY and SVGEGT. The CDR3 has 17 amino acids.

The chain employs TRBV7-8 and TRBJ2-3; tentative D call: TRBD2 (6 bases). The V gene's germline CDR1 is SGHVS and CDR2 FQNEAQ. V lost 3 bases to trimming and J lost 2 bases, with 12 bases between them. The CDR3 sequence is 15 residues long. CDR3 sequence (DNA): TGTGCCAGCAGCTTTGGGACGGGAGACACAGATACGCAGTATTTT. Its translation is CASSFGTGDTDTQYF. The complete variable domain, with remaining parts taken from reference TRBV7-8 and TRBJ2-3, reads GAGVSQSPRYKVAKRGQDVALRCDPISGHVSLFWYQQALGQGPEFLTYFQNEAQLDKSGLPSDRFFAERPEGSVSTLKIQRTQQEDSAVYLCASSFGTGDTDTQYFGPGTRLTVL.

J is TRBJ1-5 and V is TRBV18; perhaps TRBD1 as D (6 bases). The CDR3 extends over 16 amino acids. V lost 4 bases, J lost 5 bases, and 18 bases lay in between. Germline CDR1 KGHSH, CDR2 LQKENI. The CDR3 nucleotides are TGTGCCAGCTCACGCGAGCAGAAACAGGGCGATCAGCCCCAGCATTTT. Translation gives CASSREQKQGDQPQHF.

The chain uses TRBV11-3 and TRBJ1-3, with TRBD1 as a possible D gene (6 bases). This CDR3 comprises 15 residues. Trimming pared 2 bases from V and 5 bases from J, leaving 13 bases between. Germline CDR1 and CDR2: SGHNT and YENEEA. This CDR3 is CASSLRVRGRNTIYF. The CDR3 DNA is TGTGCCAGCAGCTTACGAGTCAGGGGAAGAAACACCATATATTTT.

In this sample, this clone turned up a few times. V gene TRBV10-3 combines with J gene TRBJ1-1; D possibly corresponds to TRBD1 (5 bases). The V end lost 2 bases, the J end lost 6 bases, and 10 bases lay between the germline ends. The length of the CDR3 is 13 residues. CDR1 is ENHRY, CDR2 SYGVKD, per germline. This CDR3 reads CAISETGRAEAFF. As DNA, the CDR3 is TGTGCCATCAGTGAGACAGGTAGGGCTGAAGCTTTCTTT.

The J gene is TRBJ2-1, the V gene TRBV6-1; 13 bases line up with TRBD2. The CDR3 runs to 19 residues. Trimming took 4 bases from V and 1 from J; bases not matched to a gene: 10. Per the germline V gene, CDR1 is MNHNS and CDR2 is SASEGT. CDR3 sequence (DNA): TGTGCCAGCAGTGGAGGGACGACTAGCGGGGGGTTGTCCTACAATGAGCAGTTCTTC. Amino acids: CASSGGTTSGGLSYNEQFF.

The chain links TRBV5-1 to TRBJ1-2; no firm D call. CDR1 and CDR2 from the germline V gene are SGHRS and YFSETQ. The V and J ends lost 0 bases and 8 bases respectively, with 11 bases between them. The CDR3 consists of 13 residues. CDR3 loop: CASSLGGPEGYTF. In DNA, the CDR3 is TGCGCCAGCAGCTTGGGTGGTCCGGAGGGCTACACCTTC.

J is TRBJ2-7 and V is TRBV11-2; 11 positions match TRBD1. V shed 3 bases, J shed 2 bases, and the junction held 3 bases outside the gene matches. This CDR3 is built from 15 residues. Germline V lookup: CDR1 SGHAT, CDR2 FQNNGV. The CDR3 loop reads CASSFGTGGTYEQYF. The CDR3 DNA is TGTGCCAGCAGCTTTGGGACAGGGGGAACCTACGAGCAGTACTTC.

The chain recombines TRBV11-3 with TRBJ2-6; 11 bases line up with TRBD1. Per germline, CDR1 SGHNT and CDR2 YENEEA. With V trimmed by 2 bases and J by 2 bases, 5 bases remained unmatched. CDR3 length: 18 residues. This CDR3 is CASSLLPGQGAGANVLTF. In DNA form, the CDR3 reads TGTGCCAGCAGCTTATTACCGGGACAGGGGGCTGGGGCCAACGTCCTGACTTTC.

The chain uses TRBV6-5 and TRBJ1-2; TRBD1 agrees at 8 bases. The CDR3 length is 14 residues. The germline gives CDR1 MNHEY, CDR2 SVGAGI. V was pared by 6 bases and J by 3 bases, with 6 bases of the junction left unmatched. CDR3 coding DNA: TGTGCCAGCAGGAGACAGGGGTCGGACTATGGCTACACCTTC. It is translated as CASRRQGSDYGYTF.

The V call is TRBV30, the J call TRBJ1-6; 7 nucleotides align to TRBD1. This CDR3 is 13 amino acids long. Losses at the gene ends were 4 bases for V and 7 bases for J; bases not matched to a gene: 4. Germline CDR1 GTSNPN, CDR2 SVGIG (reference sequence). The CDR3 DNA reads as TGTGCCTGGACGCCAGGGGGAAATTCACCCCTCCACTTT. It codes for CAWTPGGNSPLHF. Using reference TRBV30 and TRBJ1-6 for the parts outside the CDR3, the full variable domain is SQTIHQWPATLVQPVGSPLSLECTVEGTSNPNLYWYRQAAGRGLQLLFYSVGIGQISSEVPQNLSASRPQDRQFILSSKKLLLSDSGFYLCAWTPGGNSPLHFGNGTRLTVT.

The CDR3 region is CASSPTGGDYGYTF. The CDR3 DNA sequence: TGTGCCAGCAGCCCAACAGGGGGGGACTATGGCTACACCTTC. The J gene is TRBJ1-2, the V gene TRBV5-8; the match to TRBD1 covers 8 bases. There are 14 residues in the CDR3. Germline CDR1 SGHTS, CDR2 YDEGEE. The V segment lost 4 bases and the J segment 3 bases; nucleotides outside the gene matches: 5.

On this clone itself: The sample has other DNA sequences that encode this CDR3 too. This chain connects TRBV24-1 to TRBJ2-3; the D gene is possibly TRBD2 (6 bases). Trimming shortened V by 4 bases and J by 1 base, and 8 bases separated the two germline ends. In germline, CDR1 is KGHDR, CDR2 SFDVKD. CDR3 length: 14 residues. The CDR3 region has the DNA TGTGCCACCAGTGAAACGGGGGGCACAGATACGCAGTATTTT. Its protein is CATSETGGTDTQYF.

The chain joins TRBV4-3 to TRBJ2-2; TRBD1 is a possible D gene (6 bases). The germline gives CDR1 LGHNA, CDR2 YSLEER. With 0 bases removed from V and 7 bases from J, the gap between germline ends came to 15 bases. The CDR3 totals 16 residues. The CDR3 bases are TGCGCCAGCAGCCAAGATTTGCAGGGGACGGGCGGGGAGCTGTTTTTT. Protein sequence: CASSQDLQGTGGELFF.

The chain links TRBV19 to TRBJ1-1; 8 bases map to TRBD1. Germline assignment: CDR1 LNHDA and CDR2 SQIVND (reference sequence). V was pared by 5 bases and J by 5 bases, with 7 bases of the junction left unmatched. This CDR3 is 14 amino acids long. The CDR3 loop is CASSWSGGETEAFF. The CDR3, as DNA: TGTGCCAGTAGTTGGTCAGGGGGCGAAACTGAAGCTTTCTTT. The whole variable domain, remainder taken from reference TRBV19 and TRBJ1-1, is DGGITQSPKYLFRKEGQNVTLSCEQNLNHDAMYWYRQDPGQGLRLIYYSQIVNDFQKGDIAEGYSVSREKKESFPLTVTSAQKNPTAFYLCASSWSGGETEAFFGQGTRLTVV.

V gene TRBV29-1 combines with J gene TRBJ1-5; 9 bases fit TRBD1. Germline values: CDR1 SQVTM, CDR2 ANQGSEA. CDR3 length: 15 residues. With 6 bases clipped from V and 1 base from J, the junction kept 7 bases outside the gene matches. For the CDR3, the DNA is TGCAGCGTGGTTACAGGGGGCTCGAGCAATCAGCCCCAGCATTTT. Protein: CSVVTGGSSNQPQHF.

The DNA for the CDR3 is TGTGCCAGCACCCAGGGCCTTGGCCTGGAGACCCAGTACTTC. Amino acids: CASTQGLGLETQYF. The V gene is TRBV2, the J gene TRBJ2-5; D might be TRBD1 (5 bases). The V and J ends lost 7 bases and 5 bases respectively, with 17 bases between them. Germline-derived CDR1 and CDR2 are SNHLY and FYNNEI. The CDR3 covers 14 residues.

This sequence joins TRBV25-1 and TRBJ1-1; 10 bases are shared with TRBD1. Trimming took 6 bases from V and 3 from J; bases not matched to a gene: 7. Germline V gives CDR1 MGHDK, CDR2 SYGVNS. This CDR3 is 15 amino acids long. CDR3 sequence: CASSGPGTGDTEAFF. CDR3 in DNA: TGTGCCAGCAGCGGTCCCGGGACAGGGGACACTGAAGCTTTCTTT.

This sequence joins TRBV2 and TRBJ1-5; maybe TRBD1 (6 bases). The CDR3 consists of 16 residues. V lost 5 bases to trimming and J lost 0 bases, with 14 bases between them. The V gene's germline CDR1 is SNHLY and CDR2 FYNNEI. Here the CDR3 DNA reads TGTGCCAGCAGTTTACAAGGACAGATTAGCAATCAGCCCCAGCATTTT. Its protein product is CASSLQGQISNQPQHF.

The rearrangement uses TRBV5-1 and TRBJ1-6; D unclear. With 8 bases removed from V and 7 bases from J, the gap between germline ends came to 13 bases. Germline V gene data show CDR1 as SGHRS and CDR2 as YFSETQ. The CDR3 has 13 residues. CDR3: CASHGPGNSPLHF. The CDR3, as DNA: TGCGCCAGTCACGGTCCGGGGAATTCACCCCTCCACTTT.

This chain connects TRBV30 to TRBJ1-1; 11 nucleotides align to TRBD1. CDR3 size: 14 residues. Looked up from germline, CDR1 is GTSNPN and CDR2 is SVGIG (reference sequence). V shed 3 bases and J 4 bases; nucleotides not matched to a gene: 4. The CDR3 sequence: CAWRTGTGGTEAFF. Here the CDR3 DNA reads TGTGCCTGGAGAACCGGGACAGGGGGCACTGAAGCTTTCTTT.

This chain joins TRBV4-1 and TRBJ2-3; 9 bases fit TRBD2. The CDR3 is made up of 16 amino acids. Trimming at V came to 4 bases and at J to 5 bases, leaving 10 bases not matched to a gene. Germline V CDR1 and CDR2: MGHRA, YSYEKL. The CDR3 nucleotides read TGCGCCAGCAGCCGCGACCTAGCGGGGAGCGGAGATACGCAGTATTTT. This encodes CASSRDLAGSGDTQYF.

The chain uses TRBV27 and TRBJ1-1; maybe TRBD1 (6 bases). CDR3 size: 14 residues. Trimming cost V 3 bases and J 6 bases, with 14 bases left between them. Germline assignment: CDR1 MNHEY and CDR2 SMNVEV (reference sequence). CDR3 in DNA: TGTGCCAGCAGTTTCGGTCAGGGGATAGCTGAAGCTTTCTTT. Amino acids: CASSFGQGIAEAFF.

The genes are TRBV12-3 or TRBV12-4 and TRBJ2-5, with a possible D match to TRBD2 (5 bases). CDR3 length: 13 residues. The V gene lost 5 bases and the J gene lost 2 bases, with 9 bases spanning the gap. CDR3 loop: CASSGAVQETQYF. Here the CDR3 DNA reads TGTGCCAGCAGTGGAGCGGTGCAAGAGACCCAGTACTTC.